The clone carrying this T cell receptor (beta chain) was observed a few times. The antigen is undetermined. The data originate from a study of CD8+ T cells in alopecia areata. Study findings and constraints: Normal skin contains resident alphabeta T cells, and these are also sequenced in scalp samples.

Trimming cost V 4 bases and J 6 bases, with 9 bases left between them. CDR1 is SQVTM, CDR2 ANQGSEA, per germline. CDR3 length: 12 amino acids. The authors extracted RNA and reverse transcribed it into cDNA as the sequencing template. TCRdb's table, derived via immunoSEQ multiplex PCR, lists solely in-frame clones and lacks some. The top ten clones hold 4% to 5% of a sample with around 200,000 clones, over 60% of them seen once. The sample's treatment: oral pan-JAK inhibitor, 5-10 mg twice daily. This clonotype was sampled from a human donor with alopecia areata. This specimen consisted of CD4+ T cells sorted from blood, obtained at week 4, from a patient treated with tofacitinib. The chain links TRBV29-1 to TRBJ2-2; no clear D. For the CDR3, the DNA is TGCAGCGTTGGACAAGTGGCCGGGGAGCTGTTTTTT. This translates into CSVGQVAGELFF.